This T cell receptor beta chain was documented in a study of CD8 T cells in ankylosing spondylitis. Study observations and caveats: A TCR beta motif of roughly eight highly homologous variants seemed to mark ankylosing spondylitis blood.

Using quantitative 5'-RACE with molecular barcodes, the authors made TCR beta libraries. TCRdb recomputed calls from the 5' RACE reads with MiXCR, one row per CDR3 protein. The sample yields fewer than 400,000 distinct CDR3 sequences, about 15% seen once. This clonotype was observed a handful of times. The antigen is not known. The CDR3 covers 10 residues. Germline V gives CDR1 DFQATT, CDR2 SNEGSKA (reference sequence). This chain links TRBV20-1 with TRBJ1-2; D unresolved. Material: blood, either unsorted or a sorted T cell fraction (not recorded which). The origin of this receptor is a male donor with ankylosing spondylitis or in good health (not recorded which). The CDR3 nucleotides are TGCAGCATACAGAGTGTTGGCTACACCTTC. The encoded protein is CSIQSVGYTF.